This TCR beta chain originates from a study of T cell responses to AZD1222 COVID-19 vaccine. Points from the study as a whole: Donors in the cohort were predominantly white British and more often female, and clonal diversity was possibly underestimated.

V was cut by 5 bases and J by 9 bases, with 11 bases left in between. Germline values: CDR1 MNHEY, CDR2 SVGAGI. The CDR3 loop spans 13 amino acids. As to this clone: The antigen is unknown.

Assay used: immunoSEQ multiplex PCR; TCRdb lists only in-frame clones, some missing. Found here are 150,000 to 200,000 clones, about nine tenths of them singletons; the top ten hold around 5.5%. V is TRBV6-5 and J is TRBJ1-6, with D possibly TRBD1 on 5 matching bases. This TCR derives from an adult in good health. The starting material was peripheral blood, obtained on day 0 of AZD1222 vaccination. The CDR3 reads CASSPSGFSPLHF. The DNA for the CDR3 is TGTGCCAGCAGTCCATCAGGGTTTTCACCCCTCCACTTT.